The 6 T cell receptor beta chains listed next were all sequenced from one sample in a study of CD4 T cells in relation to SARS-CoV-2 and coronaviruses. No antigen is known for these receptors. TCRdb's table, derived via immunoSEQ multiplex PCR, lists solely in-frame clones and lacks some. The data contain roughly 15,000 clones, 82% of them singletons. CD4+ T cells from unexposed donors were obtained before the COVID-19 pandemic (2011-2018). After about 10 days of culture, CD4+ T cells were isolated. Input material: CD4+ T cells from PBMCs, cultured in vitro. Receptors originate from a human donor in good health.

The genes are TRBV7-6 and TRBJ2-1; D is ambiguous. Trimming removed 1 base from V and 0 bases from J, with 13 bases in between. This CDR3 is built from 17 residues. CDR1 is SGHVS, CDR2 FNYEAQ, per germline. For the CDR3, the DNA is TGTGCCAGCAGCTTAGGACCCGGCATTAGCTCCTACAATGAGCAGTTCTTC. This sequence encodes CASSLGPGISSYNEQFF.

The rearrangement links TRBV6-6 to TRBJ1-1; unclear D gene. V was shortened by 2 bases and J by 1 base, with 8 bases between the two germline ends. The CDR3 has 14 residues. The germline CDR1 and CDR2 sequences are MNHNY and SVGAGI (reference sequence). The CDR3 sequence is CASSYAWGNTEAFF. Here the CDR3 DNA reads TGTGCCAGCAGTTACGCATGGGGGAACACTGAAGCTTTCTTT.

In nucleotides, the CDR3 is TGTGCCGCCGCGACTAGCGGGGGGCCGGGCCAAGAGACCCAGTACTTC. Its translation: CAAATSGGPGQETQYF. The chain recombines TRBV10-3 with TRBJ2-5, with TRBD2 matching 13 bases. V shed 11 bases, J shed 1 base, and the junction held 10 bases outside the gene matches. Germline CDR1 ENHRY, CDR2 SYGVKD. This CDR3 is 16 amino acids long.

The sample holds one count of this clone. The V call is TRBV2, the J call TRBJ2-3; 11 nucleotides match TRBD1. The CDR3 has 16 residues. The V gene end was trimmed by 11 bases and the J gene end by 4 bases; junction bases not matched to a gene: 14. Germline V CDR1 and CDR2: SNHLY, FYNNEI. The CDR3 loop is CAGKRSGQGASDTQYF. In DNA form, the CDR3 reads TGTGCCGGCAAGCGGTCAGGACAGGGGGCGTCAGATACGCAGTATTTT.

This clone was seen just once. The rearrangement links TRBV19 to TRBJ2-7; 12 positions agree with TRBD1. Per the germline V gene, CDR1 is LNHDA and CDR2 is SQIVND (reference sequence). CDR3 length equals 15 residues. V lost 7 bases and J lost 3; bases outside the gene matches: 7. The CDR3 loop is CASKSGTGGFYEQYF. CDR3 coding DNA: TGTGCCAGTAAATCCGGGACAGGGGGCTTCTACGAGCAGTACTTC.

The chain joins TRBV5-1 to TRBJ2-1; D tentatively fits TRBD1 or TRBD2 (6 bases each). V dropped 8 bases and J dropped 5 bases, with 20 bases sitting between them. CDR3 length: 15 residues. The germline CDR1 and CDR2 sequences are SGHRS and YFSETQ. The chain's CDR3 is CARGGWRESDNEQFF. DNA for the CDR3: TGCGCCAGAGGGGGGTGGAGGGAGTCGGACAATGAGCAGTTCTTC.